This T cell receptor beta chain stems from a study of T cells in Graves' hyperthyroidism and ophthalmopathy. Findings and limits, study-wide: Most clonotypes that expanded in the thyroid above 0.001 also showed up in blood. Before onset, by a median of about six months, the model predicted ophthalmopathy.

On the basis of clinical symptoms, serum thyroxine and TRAb, thyroid ultrasound and orbital computed tomography, diagnoses were made. On this clonotype itself: What it binds is not known.

J was trimmed by 4 bases and V by 4 bases; bases with no gene match: 10. The germline CDR1 and CDR2 sequences are SNHLY and FYNNEI. The CDR3 sequence is 16 residues long. Regions amplified from RNA transcripts were the TCR beta CDR3 regions. The primer set for the first-round RT-PCR of the TCR CDR3 was HTBI. In TCRdb, the multiplex PCR reads were re-called with MiXCR into one record per CDR3 protein. The sample has 450,000 to 700,000 distinct CDR3 sequences; 46% are singletons. Sequencing was done on a sample of peripheral blood or thyroid tissue (not recorded which). The chain combines TRBV2 with TRBJ1-2, with 9 bases lining up with TRBD1. The TCR was taken from an adult woman with Graves' disease, either hyperthyroidism or ophthalmopathy (not recorded which). CDR3 sequence reads: CASSGGTGLHVYGYTF. The CDR3, as DNA: TGTGCCAGCAGTGGGGGGACAGGGTTACACGTCTATGGCTACACCTTC.